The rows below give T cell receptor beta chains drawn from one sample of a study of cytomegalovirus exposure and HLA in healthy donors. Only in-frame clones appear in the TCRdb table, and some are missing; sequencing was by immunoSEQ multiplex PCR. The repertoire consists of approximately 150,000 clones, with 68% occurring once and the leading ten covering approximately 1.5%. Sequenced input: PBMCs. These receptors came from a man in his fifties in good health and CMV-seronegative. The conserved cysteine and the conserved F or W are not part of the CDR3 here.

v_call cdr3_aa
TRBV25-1 ASSVPGARDSPLH
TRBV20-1 SGGTEAF
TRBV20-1 SSSTGRLQY
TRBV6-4 ASSEEGVNGYT
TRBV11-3 ASSPEGGQGQPQH
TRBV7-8 ASSLFQRVPYNEQF
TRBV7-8 ASSPLRAEAF
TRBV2 ASKGSASTQY
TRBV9 ASSVDTSGNTIY
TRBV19 ASIRTGGQYNSPLH
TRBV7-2 ASSSGIAPQETQY
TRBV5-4 ASSLDPGQGETQY
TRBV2 ASRTEWSGGGYT
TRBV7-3 ASSPGTSGGANEQY
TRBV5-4 ASSTSGSLYNEQF
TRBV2 ASSEVQLQETQY
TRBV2 ASMRVATNEKLF
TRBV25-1 ASSLTGLSSPLH
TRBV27 ASSFVGGNTEAF
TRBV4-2 ASSPPRGSYEQY
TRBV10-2 ASSEGTGQGAKNIQY
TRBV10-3 AISERWSSGLAGGETQY
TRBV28 ASQGVLSGYT
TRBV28 ASSLWGGFSYEQY
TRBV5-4 ASSSPGQDNEKLF
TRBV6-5 ASSYFRDPLDSGYT
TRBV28 ASSLGPNTGELF
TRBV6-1 ASSEVGGEPLRGNTIY